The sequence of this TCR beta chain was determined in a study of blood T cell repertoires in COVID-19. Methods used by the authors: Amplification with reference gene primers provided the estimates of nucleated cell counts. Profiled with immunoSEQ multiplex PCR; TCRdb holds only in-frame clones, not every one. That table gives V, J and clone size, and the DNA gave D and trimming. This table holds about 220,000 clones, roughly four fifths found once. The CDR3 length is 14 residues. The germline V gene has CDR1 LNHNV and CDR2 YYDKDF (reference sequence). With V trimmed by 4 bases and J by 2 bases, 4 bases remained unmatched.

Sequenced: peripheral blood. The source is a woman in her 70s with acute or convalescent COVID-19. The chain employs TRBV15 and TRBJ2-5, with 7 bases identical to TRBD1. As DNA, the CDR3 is TGTGCCACCAGCAACAGGGGCGGACAAGAGACCCAGTACTTC. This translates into CATSNRGGQETQYF.